This is a list of T cell receptor beta chains from one sample in a study of blood T cell repertoires in COVID-19. TCRdb's table, derived via immunoSEQ multiplex PCR, lists solely in-frame clones and lacks some. In the table there are 35,000 to 50,000 clones, 85% to 90% of which are singletons. Sequenced: peripheral blood. The receptors originated from a man aged 50 to 60 with active COVID-19. The CDR3 runs from the conserved cysteine through the conserved F or W. Fields, in order: J gene, D gene, V gene, clone size, CDR3 DNA, CDR3 protein. D genes are given only for firm matches. Rows give clone size only sometimes, using once, few, many, or a class for an expanded clone.

j_call: TRBJ2-5
d_call: NA
v_call: TRBV6-1
clone_size: NA
cdr3_nt: TGTGCCAGCAGTGAAAACCGGGGGACCCAAGAGACCCAGTACTTC
cdr3_aa: CASSENRGTQETQYF

j_call: TRBJ2-5
d_call: TRBD2
v_call: TRBV27
clone_size: NA
cdr3_nt: TGTGCCAGCAGGACCCTGGCTAGCGGCGGGGAGACCCAGTACTTC
cdr3_aa: CASRTLASGGETQYF

j_call: TRBJ1-2
d_call: TRBD1
v_call: TRBV6-5
clone_size: NA
cdr3_nt: TGTGCCAGCAGTTCCGACAGGGGGCTTAGTGGCTACACCTTC
cdr3_aa: CASSSDRGLSGYTF

j_call: TRBJ1-1
d_call: NA
v_call: TRBV3-1/TRBV3-2
clone_size: few
cdr3_nt: TGTGCCAGCAGCCAGCTCACAGGTGAAGCTTTCTTT
cdr3_aa: CASSQLTGEAFF

j_call: TRBJ1-4
d_call: NA
v_call: TRBV19
clone_size: NA
cdr3_nt: TGTGCCAGTAACCGGGTTGGAGAAAAACTGTTTTTT
cdr3_aa: CASNRVGEKLFF

j_call: TRBJ2-1
d_call: NA
v_call: TRBV6-2/TRBV6-3
clone_size: NA
cdr3_nt: TGTGCCAGCAGTTCTCCAGGGGCAAGCTCCTACAATGAGCAGTTCTTC
cdr3_aa: CASSSPGASSYNEQFF

j_call: TRBJ2-1
d_call: TRBD1
v_call: TRBV6-2/TRBV6-3
clone_size: few
cdr3_nt: TGTGCCAGCAGTTTCTCTGGACGAAACAGGGGTTCCAATGAGCAGTTCTTC
cdr3_aa: CASSFSGRNRGSNEQFF

j_call: TRBJ2-1
d_call: TRBD2
v_call: TRBV5-8
clone_size: NA
cdr3_nt: TGTGCCAGCAGCTGGGGACTAGCTGGGTACAATGAGCAGTTCTTC
cdr3_aa: CASSWGLAGYNEQFF

j_call: TRBJ2-6
d_call: NA
v_call: TRBV21-1
clone_size: few
cdr3_nt: TGTGCCAGCAGAGTGACAGGGGCCACTGGGGCCAACGTCCTGACTTTC
cdr3_aa: CASRVTGATGANVLTF

j_call: TRBJ1-5
d_call: TRBD1
v_call: TRBV6-6
clone_size: NA
cdr3_nt: TGTGCCAGCAGTTTTCAGGGGGACAATCAGCCCCAGCATTTT
cdr3_aa: CASSFQGDNQPQHF

j_call: TRBJ1-2
d_call: NA
v_call: TRBV28
clone_size: NA
cdr3_nt: TGTGCCAGCAGGAACAGGGAACGGTATGGCTACACCTTC
cdr3_aa: CASRNRERYGYTF

j_call: TRBJ1-1
d_call: NA
v_call: TRBV12-3/TRBV12-4
clone_size: NA
cdr3_nt: TGTGCCAGCACCTCGGGGGAACGGGGAGCTTTCTTT
cdr3_aa: CASTSGERGAFF

j_call: TRBJ2-5
d_call: TRBD2
v_call: TRBV15
clone_size: NA
cdr3_nt: TGTGCCGTCACTAGCGGGGAAGAGACCCAGTACTTC
cdr3_aa: CAVTSGEETQYF

j_call: TRBJ2-1
d_call: TRBD1
v_call: TRBV19
clone_size: NA
cdr3_nt: TGTGCCAGTATTCGAGACAGGGGCCGCGATGAGCAGTTCTTC
cdr3_aa: CASIRDRGRDEQFF

j_call: TRBJ1-2
d_call: NA
v_call: TRBV2
clone_size: NA
cdr3_nt: TGTGCCAGCAGTGTACAGGGTTCCTATGGCTACACCTTC
cdr3_aa: CASSVQGSYGYTF

j_call: TRBJ1-1
d_call: TRBD1
v_call: TRBV11-3
clone_size: few
cdr3_nt: TGTGCCAGCAGCGCACGGGACAGGCGCATGAACACTGAAGCTTTCTTT
cdr3_aa: CASSARDRRMNTEAFF

j_call: TRBJ2-2
d_call: TRBD1
v_call: TRBV28
clone_size: NA
cdr3_nt: TGTGCCAGCAGTCGAACGGACAGGGACACCGGGGAGCTGTTTTTT
cdr3_aa: CASSRTDRDTGELFF

j_call: TRBJ2-2
d_call: TRBD1
v_call: TRBV7-2
clone_size: NA
cdr3_nt: TGTGCCAGCAGCTTAGGGGACAGGGCCACCGGGGAGCTGTTTTTT
cdr3_aa: CASSLGDRATGELFF

j_call: TRBJ1-6
d_call: NA
v_call: TRBV9
clone_size: once
cdr3_nt: TGTGCCAGCTCATCTGGGAAAGGACAGCCCTATAATTCACCCCTCCACTTT
cdr3_aa: CASSSGKGQPYNSPLHF

j_call: TRBJ2-3
d_call: NA
v_call: TRBV9
clone_size: NA
cdr3_nt: TGTGCCAGCAGCGTAGCTACTGGGCAGCATACGCAGTATTTT
cdr3_aa: CASSVATGQHTQYF

j_call: TRBJ2-3
d_call: NA
v_call: TRBV6-1
clone_size: NA
cdr3_nt: TGTGCCAGCAGTGAAGCCCAGGGGAGCACAGATACGCAGTATTTT
cdr3_aa: CASSEAQGSTDTQYF

j_call: TRBJ1-2
d_call: NA
v_call: TRBV6-5
clone_size: NA
cdr3_nt: TGTGCCAGCAGTTTTTCCCCCGGAGCATATGGCTACACCTTC
cdr3_aa: CASSFSPGAYGYTF

j_call: TRBJ2-7
d_call: NA
v_call: TRBV12-3/TRBV12-4
clone_size: NA
cdr3_nt: TGTGCCAGCAGTTTCGGGGGCTACGAGCAGTACTTC
cdr3_aa: CASSFGGYEQYF

j_call: TRBJ2-3
d_call: NA
v_call: TRBV4-1
clone_size: NA
cdr3_nt: TGCGCCAGCAGCCGAACCCGGGATACCACAGATACGCAGTATTTT
cdr3_aa: CASSRTRDTTDTQYF

j_call: TRBJ1-5
d_call: TRBD1
v_call: TRBV30
clone_size: NA
cdr3_nt: TGTGCCTGGAGTGTACTACAGGGGAGCAATCAGCCCCAGCATTTT
cdr3_aa: CAWSVLQGSNQPQHF

j_call: TRBJ2-3
d_call: NA
v_call: TRBV5-1
clone_size: once
cdr3_nt: TGCGCCAGCAGCTTGCCTAGCACAGATACGCAGTATTTT
cdr3_aa: CASSLPSTDTQYF

j_call: TRBJ2-5
d_call: TRBD2
v_call: TRBV5-4
clone_size: NA
cdr3_nt: TGTGCCAGCAGCACCCGGAGGGCTAGCGGGGGGTTGGAGACCCAGTACTTC
cdr3_aa: CASSTRRASGGLETQYF

j_call: TRBJ1-3
d_call: NA
v_call: TRBV4-2
clone_size: NA
cdr3_nt: TGTGCCAGCAGCCCGCAACAGGGACACTCTGGAAACACCATATATTTT
cdr3_aa: CASSPQQGHSGNTIYF

j_call: TRBJ2-1
d_call: NA
v_call: TRBV19
clone_size: few
cdr3_nt: TGTGCCAGTACCACTCTAGTTGGCAATGAGCAGTTCTTC
cdr3_aa: CASTTLVGNEQFF

j_call: TRBJ2-7
d_call: TRBD2
v_call: TRBV5-5
clone_size: NA
cdr3_nt: TGTGCCAGCAGCCGACTAGCCCAACCCTACGAGCAGTACTTC
cdr3_aa: CASSRLAQPYEQYF

j_call: TRBJ1-2
d_call: NA
v_call: TRBV7-8
clone_size: NA
cdr3_nt: TGTGCCAGCAGCCCTTACCCCCACTCGACAGACGCAAGGCATGGCTACACCTTC
cdr3_aa: CASSPYPHSTDARHGYTF

j_call: TRBJ1-1
d_call: NA
v_call: TRBV13
clone_size: NA
cdr3_nt: TGTGCCAGCAGACCAACAGGGAAACTGGCGTACACTGAAGCTTTCTTT
cdr3_aa: CASRPTGKLAYTEAFF

j_call: TRBJ1-1
d_call: TRBD1
v_call: TRBV4-1
clone_size: NA
cdr3_nt: TGCGCCAGCAGCCAAGGACAGGGAACTGAAGCTTTCTTT
cdr3_aa: CASSQGQGTEAFF

j_call: TRBJ1-2
d_call: TRBD1
v_call: TRBV28
clone_size: NA
cdr3_nt: TGTGCCAGCAGTTTCCCCACAGGGGGCCAACACTATGGCTACACCTTC
cdr3_aa: CASSFPTGGQHYGYTF

j_call: TRBJ1-1
d_call: NA
v_call: TRBV10-3
clone_size: NA
cdr3_nt: TGTGCCACCCAATCAACTAAGGGGGTAAACACTGAAGCTTTCTTT
cdr3_aa: CATQSTKGVNTEAFF

j_call: TRBJ2-3
d_call: TRBD2
v_call: TRBV10-3
clone_size: once
cdr3_nt: TGTGCCATCAGTGTACGTCCCGGGACTAGCGGGGGGGCCTCCAGCACAGATACGCAGTATTTT
cdr3_aa: CAISVRPGTSGGASSTDTQYF

j_call: TRBJ2-5
d_call: NA
v_call: TRBV30
clone_size: NA
cdr3_nt: TGTGCCTGGAGTGTACAGCAAGAGACCCAGTACTTC
cdr3_aa: CAWSVQQETQYF

j_call: TRBJ1-5
d_call: NA
v_call: TRBV7-8
clone_size: NA
cdr3_nt: TGTGCCAGCAGCTTAGCCAGGGGAAGCAATCAGCCCCAGCATTTT
cdr3_aa: CASSLARGSNQPQHF

j_call: TRBJ2-7
d_call: TRBD1
v_call: TRBV4-3
clone_size: NA
cdr3_nt: TGCGCCAGCAGCCAAGTATGGTCAGGGGGCGCGTGGGAGCAGTACTTC
cdr3_aa: CASSQVWSGGAWEQYF

j_call: TRBJ2-5
d_call: NA
v_call: TRBV9
clone_size: NA
cdr3_nt: TGTGCCAGCAGCGTAGCGCCTGGCGAGACCCAGTACTTC
cdr3_aa: CASSVAPGETQYF

j_call: TRBJ1-5
d_call: TRBD1
v_call: TRBV6-1
clone_size: once
cdr3_nt: TGTGCCAGCAGTGCTAGGGACAGGGGGAATAATCAGCCCCAGCATTTT
cdr3_aa: CASSARDRGNNQPQHF

j_call: TRBJ2-3
d_call: TRBD2
v_call: TRBV4-3
clone_size: NA
cdr3_nt: TGCGCCAGCAGCCCGAGGGCTAGCGGACCCACAGATACGCAGTATTTT
cdr3_aa: CASSPRASGPTDTQYF

j_call: TRBJ2-3
d_call: NA
v_call: TRBV7-9
clone_size: NA
cdr3_nt: TGTGCCAGCATCCCCGATGGGGCGGGGGCAACCTATACGCAGTATTTT
cdr3_aa: CASIPDGAGATYTQYF

j_call: TRBJ2-7
d_call: NA
v_call: TRBV6-1
clone_size: NA
cdr3_nt: TGTGCCAGCAGTCCCGGAAGCGGGGAGCAGTACTTC
cdr3_aa: CASSPGSGEQYF

j_call: TRBJ1-2
d_call: NA
v_call: TRBV4-3
clone_size: NA
cdr3_nt: TGCGCCAGCAGCCAAGATTCGACTGCTCCATATGGCTACACCTTC
cdr3_aa: CASSQDSTAPYGYTF

j_call: TRBJ2-5
d_call: NA
v_call: TRBV4-1
clone_size: once
cdr3_nt: TGCGCCAGCAGCCAAGGGTTTGGGGACATGTGGCAAGAGACCCAGTACTTC
cdr3_aa: CASSQGFGDMWQETQYF

j_call: TRBJ2-3
d_call: NA
v_call: TRBV7-8
clone_size: NA
cdr3_nt: TGTGCCAGCAGCTTACAGGTCCGGGGGGCCACAGATACGCAGTATTTT
cdr3_aa: CASSLQVRGATDTQYF

j_call: TRBJ1-1
d_call: NA
v_call: TRBV5-4
clone_size: NA
cdr3_nt: TGTGCCAGCAGCCTTGGGACAACGAACACTGAAGCTTTCTTT
cdr3_aa: CASSLGTTNTEAFF

j_call: TRBJ1-1
d_call: NA
v_call: TRBV4-2
clone_size: NA
cdr3_nt: TGTGCCAGCAGCCCAAGTGAAGAGGGGGGGACTGAAGCTTTCTTT
cdr3_aa: CASSPSEEGGTEAFF

j_call: TRBJ2-2
d_call: TRBD2
v_call: TRBV13
clone_size: once
cdr3_nt: TGTGCCAGCAGCTCAAAAGCGGGGGGTAATACCGGGGAGCTGTTTTTT
cdr3_aa: CASSSKAGGNTGELFF

j_call: TRBJ1-1
d_call: NA
v_call: TRBV12-3/TRBV12-4
clone_size: NA
cdr3_nt: TGTGCCAGCAGTTTCTCCGGGAACACTGAAGCTTTCTTT
cdr3_aa: CASSFSGNTEAFF

j_call: TRBJ2-7
d_call: TRBD1
v_call: TRBV7-8
clone_size: NA
cdr3_nt: TGTGCCAGCAGCTTATCAGGGGGCTACGAGCAGTACTTC
cdr3_aa: CASSLSGGYEQYF

j_call: TRBJ2-3
d_call: TRBD2
v_call: TRBV6-5
clone_size: NA
cdr3_nt: TGTGCCAGCAACGGCGGGGGGGAGTCAGATACGCAGTATTTT
cdr3_aa: CASNGGGESDTQYF

j_call: TRBJ1-6
d_call: NA
v_call: TRBV7-2
clone_size: NA
cdr3_nt: TGTGCCAGCAGCTTAGACGCAGGGAAAACGTCCTATAATTCACCCCTCCACTTT
cdr3_aa: CASSLDAGKTSYNSPLHF

j_call: TRBJ2-6
d_call: TRBD1
v_call: TRBV12-5
clone_size: NA
cdr3_nt: TGTGCTAGTGGTACCGGACAGGGAACCCTCGGGGCCAACGTCCTGACTTTC
cdr3_aa: CASGTGQGTLGANVLTF

j_call: TRBJ2-7
d_call: TRBD1
v_call: TRBV6-5
clone_size: NA
cdr3_nt: TGTGCCAGCAGTTACTCGCCAGGGGGCACCTACGAGCAGTACTTC
cdr3_aa: CASSYSPGGTYEQYF

j_call: TRBJ1-6
d_call: NA
v_call: TRBV6-5
clone_size: NA
cdr3_nt: TGTGCCAGCAGTTTAAACTATAATTCACCCCTCCACTTT
cdr3_aa: CASSLNYNSPLHF

j_call: TRBJ2-7
d_call: TRBD1
v_call: TRBV15
clone_size: NA
cdr3_nt: TGTGCCACCAGCAGAGAGACAGGGTCTAACGAGCAGTACTTC
cdr3_aa: CATSRETGSNEQYF

j_call: TRBJ1-4
d_call: NA
v_call: TRBV6-5
clone_size: NA
cdr3_nt: TGTGCCAGCACCGGTGGGAAGGCAGGGGAAAAACTGTTTTTT
cdr3_aa: CASTGGKAGEKLFF